The 25 T cell receptor beta chains below all came from one sample that was sequenced in a study of PD-L1 blockade in urothelial cancer. The assay was immunoSEQ multiplex PCR, and TCRdb's table has in-frame clones only and misses some. The data show about 29,000 clones, with about 88% seen just once and about 2% held by the top ten. The source was PBMCs, collected around atezolizumab (anti-PD-L1) treatment. The source of these receptors is a man aged 50-59 years with urothelial cancer.

The chain has TRBV13 and TRBJ2-5, with TRBD1 matching 7 bases. The CDR3 is 14 residues long. J was trimmed by 1 base and V by 5 bases; bases with no gene match: 4. In germline, CDR1 is PRHDT, CDR2 FYEKMQ (reference sequence). The CDR3 DNA reads as TGTGCCAGCAGCACCGGGACAGTCCAAGAGACCCAGTACTTC. It specifies CASSTGTVQETQYF.

The chain carries TRBV18 and TRBJ2-2; weak D call: TRBD2 (5 bases). Trimming pared 3 bases from V and 1 base from J, leaving 15 bases between. The CDR3 covers 17 residues. The germline gives CDR1 KGHSH, CDR2 LQKENI. DNA for the CDR3: TGTGCCAGCTCACCCTTCCTAGCCAAACAGAACACCGGGGAGCTGTTTTTT. Residues: CASSPFLAKQNTGELFF.

This chain uses TRBV6-5 with TRBJ2-5, with 11 bases aligning to TRBD2. The germline V gene has CDR1 MNHEY and CDR2 SVGAGI. This CDR3 comprises 15 residues. Losses at the gene ends were 7 bases for V and 2 bases for J; bases not matched to a gene: 6. CDR3 sequence (DNA): TGTGCCAGCACCCTGACTAGCGGGGTTCAAGAGACCCAGTACTTC. Its translation is CASTLTSGVQETQYF.

This chain links TRBV28 with TRBJ1-2; D gene ambiguous. This CDR3 spans 13 amino acids. Between the trimmed V and J ends, which lost 7 bases and 1 base, there was a span of 10 bases. Germline V lookup: CDR1 MDHEN, CDR2 SYDVKM. The CDR3 nucleotides are TGTGCCAGCATGGAGGGCAGTAACTATGGCTACACCTTC. It yields the protein CASMEGSNYGYTF.

V usage is TRBV6-4 and J usage is TRBJ2-3, with TRBD2 identical over 16 bases. The CDR3 contains 16 residues. V shed 0 bases and J 8 bases; nucleotides not matched to a gene: 2. CDR1 and CDR2 from the germline V gene are MRHNA and SNTAGT. The CDR3 sequence: CASSDSGTSGRGTQYF. The CDR3 nucleotides are TGTGCCAGCAGTGACTCCGGGACTAGCGGGAGGGGTACGCAGTATTTT.

The V call is TRBV5-1, the J call TRBJ2-1; 9 bases agree with TRBD2. Per germline, CDR1 SGHRS and CDR2 YFSETQ. J lost 6 bases, V lost 4 bases, and 8 bases had no gene match. The CDR3 totals 15 residues. CDR3 protein: CASSPLAGVANEQFF. CDR3 DNA: TGCGCCAGCAGCCCCTTAGCGGGGGTCGCCAATGAGCAGTTCTTC.

The chain joins TRBV15 to TRBJ2-3; 8 bases are a match to TRBD1. Trimming at V came to 1 base and at J to 4 bases, leaving 7 bases not matched to a gene. This CDR3 has 16 amino acids. CDR1 and CDR2 (germline): LNHNV, YYDKDF (reference sequence). Here the CDR3 DNA reads TGTGCCACCAGCAGAGCCCCCGAACAGGGGGCAGATACGCAGTATTTT. As protein: CATSRAPEQGADTQYF.

The rearrangement links TRBV6-4 to TRBJ2-3, with D perhaps matching TRBD1 (6 bases). The CDR3 is 14 amino acids. The germline V gene has CDR1 MRHNA and CDR2 SNTAGT. Trimming took 3 bases from V and 4 from J, leaving 11 bases between them. CDR3 residues: CASSEGRGSDTQYF. Here the CDR3 DNA reads TGTGCCAGCAGTGAGGGCAGGGGATCAGATACGCAGTATTTT.

CDR3 in amino acids: CASSLGVTSEETQYF. Written as DNA, the CDR3 is TGCGCCAGCAGCTTGGGGGTCACTAGCGAAGAGACCCAGTACTTC. The chain recombines TRBV5-1 with TRBJ2-5, with 7 positions matching TRBD2. The CDR3 length is 15 residues. V was pared by 0 bases and J by 3 bases, with 5 bases of the junction left unmatched. The germline CDR1 and CDR2 sequences are SGHRS and YFSETQ.

The CDR3 loop is CASSTLPRTSQETQYF. DNA of the CDR3: TGTGCCAGCAGCACCCTACCCAGGACTAGCCAAGAGACCCAGTACTTC. The rearrangement links TRBV7-6 to TRBJ2-5, with 7 bases aligning to TRBD2. The length of the CDR3 is 16 residues. Unmatched junction bases numbered 10, after V lost 5 bases and J lost 1 base. From germline, CDR1 is SGHVS and CDR2 FNYEAQ. Filled out from reference TRBV7-6 and TRBJ2-5, the complete variable domain reads GAGVSQSPRYKVTKRGQDVALRCDPISGHVSLYWYRQALGQGPEFLTYFNYEAQQDKSGLPNDRFSAERPEGSISTLTIQRTEQRDSAMYRCASSTLPRTSQETQYFGPGTRLLVL.

A few counts support this clone. This chain uses TRBV27 with TRBJ2-3; D is ambiguous. Germline V gives CDR1 MNHEY, CDR2 SMNVEV (reference sequence). Trimming left V 6 bases short and J 2 bases short, with 9 bases between. The CDR3 has 13 residues. The CDR3 protein is CASRSHPTDTQYF. CDR3 DNA sequence: TGTGCCAGCAGATCACACCCCACAGATACGCAGTATTTT.

V usage is TRBV2 and J usage is TRBJ2-7, with D tentatively TRBD1 (5 bases). CDR3 length equals 14 residues. CDR1 and CDR2 from the germline V gene are SNHLY and FYNNEI. V was clipped by 3 bases and J by 1 base, with 10 bases between them. CDR3 loop: CASSDLDISYEQYF. The CDR3 coding sequence is TGTGCCAGCAGTGATTTGGACATATCCTACGAGCAGTACTTC. Variable domain in full (rest from reference TRBV2 and TRBJ2-7): EPEVTQTPSHQVTQMGQEVILRCVPISNHLYFYWYRQILGQKVEFLVSFYNNEISEKSEIFDDQFSVERPDGSNFTLKIRSTKLEDSAMYFCASSDLDISYEQYFGPGTRLTVT.

The CDR3 loop is CASSLRGETQYF. The DNA for the CDR3 is TGTGCCAGCAGCTTAAGAGGGGAGACCCAGTACTTC. The chain carries TRBV7-3 and TRBJ2-5; perhaps TRBD2 as D (5 bases). The germline V gene has CDR1 SGHTA and CDR2 FQGTGA. Trimming took 1 base from V and 5 from J, leaving 5 bases between them. This CDR3 region has 12 residues.

The chain carries TRBV2 and TRBJ2-3, with TRBD2 identical over 8 bases. Trimming at V came to 7 bases and at J to 0 bases, leaving 6 bases not matched to a gene. The CDR3 is 15 residues long. Germline V gene data show CDR1 as SNHLY and CDR2 as FYNNEI. In DNA form, the CDR3 reads TGTGCCAGCAACCGAGCGGGGGCCAGCACAGATACGCAGTATTTT. It codes for CASNRAGASTDTQYF.

The V gene is TRBV19, the J gene TRBJ2-3, with 11 bases aligning to TRBD2. Germline V gene lookup returns CDR1 LNHDA and CDR2 SQIVND (reference sequence). The J segment lost 5 bases and the V segment lost 5 bases, leaving 6 bases of the junction unmatched. This CDR3 spans 15 amino acids. The CDR3 here is CASSRLAGWRDTQYF. Here the CDR3 DNA reads TGTGCCAGTAGTCGACTAGCGGGGTGGAGAGATACGCAGTATTTT.

The rearrangement uses TRBV30 and TRBJ2-2; TRBD1 agrees at 7 bases. V shed 7 bases and J 4 bases; nucleotides not matched to a gene: 6. There are 13 residues in the CDR3. Germline values: CDR1 GTSNPN, CDR2 SVGIG (reference sequence). The CDR3 spells CASRGRSTGELFF. CDR3 bases: TGTGCCTCAAGGGGGCGAAGCACCGGGGAGCTGTTTTTT. Full variable domain (rest looked up from reference TRBV30 and TRBJ2-2): SQTIHQWPATLVQPVGSPLSLECTVEGTSNPNLYWYRQAAGRGLQLLFYSVGIGQISSEVPQNLSASRPQDRQFILSSKKLLLSDSGFYLCASRGRSTGELFFGEGSRLTVL.

Written as DNA, the CDR3 is TGTGCCAGCAGTAACGACAGGGGCAGCAATCAGCCCCAGCATTTT. This codes for CASSNDRGSNQPQHF. The V and J genes are TRBV6-5 and TRBJ1-5, with TRBD1 matching over 8 bases. From germline, CDR1 is MNHEY and CDR2 SVGAGI. The V segment lost 5 bases and the J segment 1 base; nucleotides outside the gene matches: 4. CDR3 length: 15 amino acids.

J is TRBJ1-4 and V is TRBV2; 7 bases are shared with TRBD1. The germline V gene encodes CDR1 SNHLY and CDR2 FYNNEI. The CDR3 spans 14 residues. V shed 7 bases, J shed 4 bases, and the junction held 6 bases outside the gene matches. In nucleotides, the CDR3 is TGTGCCAGCACTCCGGGACAGCGTAATGAAAAACTGTTTTTT. It translates to CASTPGQRNEKLFF.

J is TRBJ2-6 and V is TRBV2, with TRBD1 as a possible D gene (5 bases). The CDR3 contains 16 residues. V was pared by 3 bases and J by 0 bases, with 9 bases between. The V gene's germline CDR1 is SNHLY and CDR2 FYNNEI. The CDR3 region has the DNA TGTGCCAGCAGTGAGGCAGGGCCCTCTGGGGCCAACGTCCTGACTTTC. Its protein is CASSEAGPSGANVLTF.

V is TRBV6-5 and J is TRBJ1-6, with TRBD1 matching 10 bases. This CDR3 has 13 residues. Germline loops: CDR1 MNHEY, CDR2 SVGAGI. The CDR3 loop is CSPGQGGNSPLHF. Here the CDR3 DNA reads TGTTCACCCGGACAGGGGGGTAATTCACCCCTCCACTTT.

The chain employs TRBV7-3 and TRBJ2-1, with TRBD2 matching over 10 bases. Germline-derived CDR1 and CDR2 are SGHTA and FQGTGA. The junction had 10 bases not matched to a gene; V was cut back by 5 bases and J by 9 bases. The CDR3 has 15 residues. CDR3 bases: TGTGCCAGCAGCCCACGGCTAGCGGGGGTCGGTGAGCAGTTCTTC. Amino acids: CASSPRLAGVGEQFF.

This chain joins TRBV5-4 and TRBJ1-4; D is ambiguous. Germline CDR1 reads SGHNT; CDR2 reads YYREEE (reference sequence). The CDR3 sequence is 14 residues long. The V end was cut by 2 bases, the J end by 6 bases, with 11 bases between. CDR3 amino acids: CASSFTGVDEKLFF. The CDR3 nucleotides are TGTGCCAGCAGCTTTACCGGAGTAGATGAAAAACTGTTTTTT.

The chain is built from TRBV5-1 and TRBJ2-5; 9 bases match TRBD1. V gave up 3 bases and J gave up 3 bases; unmatched junction bases: 12. Per germline, CDR1 SGHRS and CDR2 YFSETQ. This CDR3 has 17 amino acids. The DNA for the CDR3 is TGCGCCAGCAGCTCCCGGGATGGGACAGGGAGGGAAGAGACCCAGTACTTC. This sequence encodes CASSSRDGTGREETQYF.

This clone appeared once. The chain joins TRBV27 to TRBJ2-6, with D tentatively TRBD1 (6 bases). Germline V CDR1 and CDR2: MNHEY, SMNVEV (reference sequence). V was cut by 5 bases and J by 0 bases, with 14 bases left in between. This CDR3 has 17 amino acids. The CDR3 DNA reads as TGTGCCAGCAGTCCTAGGACAGTTCTCTCTGGGGCCAACGTCCTGACTTTC. Translation: CASSPRTVLSGANVLTF.

This chain joins TRBV18 and TRBJ1-2; 9 bases line up with TRBD1. The CDR3 extends over 16 amino acids. Germline CDR1 KGHSH, CDR2 LQKENI. Trimming cost V 0 bases and J 8 bases; bases outside gene matches: 10. The CDR3 reads CASSPPGTGQAFGYTF. The CDR3 DNA reads as TGTGCCAGCTCACCACCGGGGACAGGGCAAGCCTTCGGCTACACCTTC.